Below, 23 T cell receptor beta chains from the same sample are listed, as sequenced in a study of cytomegalovirus exposure and HLA in healthy donors. The PCR used 60 Vbeta and 13 Jbeta primers. Clones were read by immunoSEQ multiplex PCR, and TCRdb kept only the in-frame ones, dropping some. The sample lists roughly 120,000 clones, roughly four fifths occurring once. Source material: PBMCs. Every receptor here comes from a male donor in good health and CMV-seropositive.

The genes are TRBV28 and TRBJ2-1, with 9 nucleotides matching TRBD2. The CDR3 length is 14 residues. The V and J ends lost 6 bases and 0 bases, in that order; junction bases with no gene match: 0. Germline V gene data show CDR1 as MDHEN and CDR2 as SYDVKM. CDR3 loop: CASRAGGSYNEQFF. The CDR3 DNA is TGTGCCAGCAGAGCGGGAGGCTCCTACAATGAGCAGTTCTTC.

J is TRBJ2-1 and V is TRBV20-1, with D perhaps TRBD1 (5 bases). Looked up from germline, CDR1 is DFQATT and CDR2 is SNEGSKA (reference sequence). V shed 6 bases and J shed 7 bases, with 10 bases lying between them. The CDR3 is 11 amino acids. The CDR3 spells CSAFGQNEQFF. The CDR3 nucleotides read TGCAGTGCGTTTGGACAAAATGAGCAGTTCTTC.

The chain recombines TRBV5-6 with TRBJ1-4; 7 bases are a match to TRBD1. Trimming at V came to 4 bases and at J to 7 bases, leaving 7 bases not matched to a gene. Germline assignment: CDR1 SGHDT and CDR2 YYEEEE. The CDR3 contains 14 residues. CDR3 DNA: TGTGCCAGCAGCATGGTAGGGGGCGGTGAAAAACTGTTTTTT. Translating gives CASSMVGGGEKLFF. Looking up the rest from reference TRBV5-6 and TRBJ1-4 gives the full variable domain: DAGVTQSPTHLIKTRGQQVTLRCSPKSGHDTVSWYQQALGQGPQFIFQYYEEEERQRGNFPDRFSGHQFPNYSSELNVNALLLGDSALYLCASSMVGGGEKLFFGSGTQLSVL.

This clone is a singleton in its sample. The chain employs TRBV2 and TRBJ2-1; 7 bases map to TRBD2. V gave up 3 bases and J gave up 15 bases; unmatched junction bases: 11. This CDR3 spans 13 amino acids. Per the germline V gene, CDR1 is SNHLY and CDR2 is FYNNEI. CDR3 amino acids: CASSEGLTTPRFF. CDR3 in DNA: TGTGCCAGCAGTGAGGGACTAACAACTCCTCGGTTCTTC. The complete variable domain, with remaining parts taken from reference TRBV2 and TRBJ2-1, reads EPEVTQTPSHQVTQMGQEVILRCVPISNHLYFYWYRQILGQKVEFLVSFYNNEISEKSEIFDDQFSVERPDGSNFTLKIRSTKLEDSAMYFCASSEGLTTPRFFGPGTRLTVL.

V is TRBV6-5 and J is TRBJ2-7; tentatively, D is TRBD2 (5 bases). CDR3 size: 14 residues. CDR1 is MNHEY, CDR2 SVGAGI, per germline. Deletions cut 6 bases from V and 5 bases from J, with 17 bases between. The CDR3 DNA sequence: TGTGCCAGCAGCCGGGATCCCTCTTCCAACGAGCAGTACTTC. Translation: CASSRDPSSNEQYF.

This sequence joins TRBV29-1 and TRBJ2-1; the D gene is possibly TRBD2 (6 bases). The CDR3 spans 13 residues. Germline loops: CDR1 SQVTM, CDR2 ANQGSEA. The germline V and J ends were trimmed by 4 bases and 10 bases, with 17 bases remaining between them. CDR3 amino acids: CSVGTTAPVEQFF. CDR3 nucleotides: TGCAGCGTTGGGACTACTGCACCTGTAGAGCAGTTCTTC.

This chain links TRBV30 with TRBJ1-1; tentatively, D is TRBD1 (6 bases). V shed 3 bases and J shed 2 bases, with 19 bases lying between them. The CDR3 has 16 residues. In germline, CDR1 is GTSNPN, CDR2 SVGIG (reference sequence). CDR3 residues: CAWRDLRGVLNTEAFF. CDR3 DNA: TGTGCCTGGAGGGATCTCAGGGGTGTTTTAAACACTGAAGCTTTCTTT.

V is TRBV9 and J is TRBJ2-2; D is perhaps TRBD1 (5 bases). Between the trimmed V and J ends, which lost 3 bases and 4 bases, there was a span of 16 bases. The CDR3 is 16 amino acids. Germline values: CDR1 SGDLS, CDR2 YYNGEE. CDR3 nucleotide sequence: TGTGCCAGCAGCGCTACAGTCAGGGCTTCCACCGGGGAGCTGTTTTTT. This translates into CASSATVRASTGELFF.

This chain uses TRBV6-5 with TRBJ1-1; D is possibly TRBD1 (5 bases). V lost 2 bases and J 4 bases, leaving 8 bases between the germline ends. This CDR3 has 13 amino acids. The germline V gene encodes CDR1 MNHEY and CDR2 SVGAGI. Here the CDR3 reads CASSYAGGTEAFF. CDR3 DNA sequence: TGTGCCAGCAGTTACGCCGGGGGCACTGAAGCTTTCTTT.

The V and J genes are TRBV19 and TRBJ2-3; 10 bases align to TRBD2. The V gene end was trimmed by 7 bases and the J gene end by 4 bases; junction bases not matched to a gene: 14. Germline values: CDR1 LNHDA, CDR2 SQIVND (reference sequence). The CDR3 length is 17 residues. The CDR3: CASTLRPGLARADTQYF. In DNA, the CDR3 is TGTGCCAGTACCCTTCGACCGGGACTAGCGCGCGCAGATACGCAGTATTTT.

This clone has just a few counts. CDR3 region: CASSLDPGTTSEQYF. The CDR3 bases are TGTGCCAGCAGCTTAGACCCCGGGACTACTTCCGAGCAGTACTTC. The genes are TRBV11-2 and TRBJ2-7; the match to TRBD2 covers 7 bases. This CDR3 region has 15 residues. After removal of 0 bases from V and 6 bases from J, the junction contained 8 bases not matched to a gene. CDR1 and CDR2 (germline): SGHAT, FQNNGV.

This clone was counted once. The chain couples TRBV19 to TRBJ2-1; 13 bases agree with TRBD2. Germline V lookup: CDR1 LNHDA, CDR2 SQIVND (reference sequence). Losses at the gene ends were 7 bases for V and 7 bases for J; bases not matched to a gene: 7. The CDR3 runs 15 residues. The chain's CDR3 is CASTGLAGVGNEQFF. CDR3 in DNA: TGTGCCAGTACCGGACTAGCGGGAGTCGGGAATGAGCAGTTCTTC.

This rearrangement joins TRBV28 to TRBJ1-5; D might be TRBD1 (5 bases). This CDR3 is built from 16 residues. Germline values: CDR1 MDHEN, CDR2 SYDVKM. V was shortened by 5 bases and J by 1 base, with 15 bases between the two germline ends. CDR3 nucleotides: TGTGCCAGCAGTAACGTCGACAGCAGAAGCAATCAGCCCCAGCATTTT. Translated: CASSNVDSRSNQPQHF. The full variable domain, rest sourced from reference TRBV28 and TRBJ1-5, is DVKVTQSSRYLVKRTGEKVFLECVQDMDHENMFWYRQDPGLGLRLIYFSYDVKMKEKGDIPEGYSVSREKKERFSLILESASTNQTSMYLCASSNVDSRSNQPQHFGDGTRLSIL.

V and J are TRBV7-2 and TRBJ2-7; no reliable D call. Trimming removed 4 bases at V and 2 bases at J, with 9 bases between. The CDR3 runs to 13 residues. Germline V gene lookup returns CDR1 SGHTA and CDR2 FQGNSA. CDR3 sequence reads: CASSWPFPYEQYF. CDR3 nucleotide sequence: TGTGCCAGCAGCTGGCCTTTTCCCTACGAGCAGTACTTC.

This clone showed up just a few times. The V and J genes are TRBV7-9 and TRBJ2-1; possible D gene TRBD1, 5 bases. The CDR3 is 16 residues long. V was trimmed by 1 base and J by 0 bases, leaving 10 bases between them. CDR1 is SEHNR, CDR2 FQNEAQ, per germline (reference sequence). The CDR3 sequence: CASSLGVGPSYNEQFF. The CDR3 DNA reads TGTGCCAGCAGCTTAGGTGTGGGGCCCTCCTACAATGAGCAGTTCTTC.

This rearrangement joins TRBV18 to TRBJ1-5, with D possibly TRBD1 on 6 matching bases. CDR3 length equals 13 residues. Germline V lookup: CDR1 KGHSH, CDR2 LQKENI. V was shortened by 1 base and J by 5 bases, with 6 bases between the two germline ends. The CDR3 sequence is CASSPQGDQPQHF. CDR3 in DNA: TGTGCCAGCTCACCACAGGGGGATCAGCCCCAGCATTTT. Filled out from reference TRBV18 and TRBJ1-5, the complete variable domain reads NAGVMQNPRHLVRRRGQEARLRCSPMKGHSHVYWYRQLPEEGLKFMVYLQKENIIDESGMPKERFSAEFPKEGPSILRIQQVVRGDSAAYFCASSPQGDQPQHFGDGTRLSIL.

This clone was seen once. The chain joins TRBV9 to TRBJ2-7; D gene unclear. V lost 4 bases and J lost 5, with 10 bases in between. Germline loops: CDR1 SGDLS, CDR2 YYNGEE. The length of the CDR3 is 12 residues. CDR3 in DNA: TGTGCCAGCAGCCCCGGTAGCCACGAGCAGTACTTC. This sequence encodes CASSPGSHEQYF.

This chain connects TRBV9 to TRBJ2-7, with 7 bases identical to TRBD2. Germline-derived CDR1 and CDR2 are SGDLS and YYNGEE. Losses at the gene ends were 0 bases for V and 5 bases for J; bases not matched to a gene: 11. CDR3 size: 16 residues. CDR3 sequence: CASSVEASGLLDEQYF. In DNA form, the CDR3 reads TGTGCCAGCAGCGTAGAGGCTAGCGGCCTGCTGGACGAGCAGTACTTC. The full variable domain, in which reference TRBV9 and TRBJ2-7 provide the parts outside the CDR3, is DSGVTQTPKHLITATGQRVTLRCSPRSGDLSVYWYQQSLDQGLQFLIQYYNGEERAKGNILERFSAQQFPDLHSELNLSSLELGDSALYFCASSVEASGLLDEQYFGPGTRLTVT.

This CDR3 is CASSPAGGPYEQFF. The CDR3 DNA reads TGTGCCAGCAGCCCAGCGGGAGGGCCTTATGAGCAGTTCTTC. This rearrangement joins TRBV7-8 to TRBJ2-1; 10 bases align to TRBD2. The CDR3 length is 14 residues. Trimming took 5 bases from V and 8 from J; bases not matched to a gene: 6. Germline V gene sequence: CDR1 SGHVS, CDR2 FQNEAQ.

V is TRBV5-1 and J is TRBJ2-3; D perhaps matches TRBD1 (5 bases). This CDR3 region has 15 residues. V was shortened by 4 bases and J by 6 bases, with 18 bases between the two germline ends. CDR1 and CDR2 from the germline V gene are SGHRS and YFSETQ. CDR3 bases: TGCGCCAGCAGCCCAGACGTGGGCACAGGTGATACGCAGTATTTT. Its protein is CASSPDVGTGDTQYF.

The chain links TRBV21-1 to TRBJ1-1; the table's TRBD1 call for D was not verified on the DNA. TRBV21-1 is tagged as a pseudogene. The CDR3 runs 17 residues. The CDR3 spells CASSKGRYRGPGTEAFF. The CDR3 DNA reads TGTGCCAGCAGCAAGGGGAGGTACAGGGGGCCTGGCACTGAAGCTTTCTTT.

The chain carries TRBV10-3 and TRBJ1-2, with D hard to call. From germline, CDR1 is ENHRY and CDR2 SYGVKD. This CDR3 comprises 12 residues. Trimming stripped 3 bases from V and 8 bases from J, with 10 bases between. The CDR3 sequence: CAISDNEGGYTF. The CDR3 DNA reads TGTGCCATCAGTGACAACGAGGGCGGCTACACCTTC.

V usage is TRBV7-3 and J usage is TRBJ2-3, with 10 bases matching TRBD2. The CDR3 totals 16 residues. The ends lost 5 bases at V and 2 bases at J; junction bases unmatched: 7. Germline CDR1 and CDR2: SGHTA and FQGTGA. The CDR3 loop reads CASSPLAGATTDTQYF. The CDR3 DNA follows: TGTGCCAGCAGCCCGCTAGCGGGAGCTACCACAGATACGCAGTATTTT.